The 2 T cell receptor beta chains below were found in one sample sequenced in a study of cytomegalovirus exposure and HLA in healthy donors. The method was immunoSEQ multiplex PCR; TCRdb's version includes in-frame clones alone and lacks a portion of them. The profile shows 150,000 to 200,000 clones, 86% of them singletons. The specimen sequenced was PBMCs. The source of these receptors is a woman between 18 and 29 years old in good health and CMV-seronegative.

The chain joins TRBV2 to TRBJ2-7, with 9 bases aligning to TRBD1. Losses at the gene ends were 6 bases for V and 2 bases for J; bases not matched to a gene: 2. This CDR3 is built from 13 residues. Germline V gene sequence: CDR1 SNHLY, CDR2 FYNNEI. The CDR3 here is CASRWDRAYEQYF. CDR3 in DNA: TGTGCCAGCAGATGGGACAGGGCCTACGAGCAGTACTTC.

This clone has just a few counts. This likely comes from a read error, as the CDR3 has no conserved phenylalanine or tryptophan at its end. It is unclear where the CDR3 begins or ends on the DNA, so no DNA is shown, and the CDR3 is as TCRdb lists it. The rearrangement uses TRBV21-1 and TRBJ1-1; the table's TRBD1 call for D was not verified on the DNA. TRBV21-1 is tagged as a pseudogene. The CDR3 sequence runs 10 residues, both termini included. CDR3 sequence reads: CASSTRDSGI.